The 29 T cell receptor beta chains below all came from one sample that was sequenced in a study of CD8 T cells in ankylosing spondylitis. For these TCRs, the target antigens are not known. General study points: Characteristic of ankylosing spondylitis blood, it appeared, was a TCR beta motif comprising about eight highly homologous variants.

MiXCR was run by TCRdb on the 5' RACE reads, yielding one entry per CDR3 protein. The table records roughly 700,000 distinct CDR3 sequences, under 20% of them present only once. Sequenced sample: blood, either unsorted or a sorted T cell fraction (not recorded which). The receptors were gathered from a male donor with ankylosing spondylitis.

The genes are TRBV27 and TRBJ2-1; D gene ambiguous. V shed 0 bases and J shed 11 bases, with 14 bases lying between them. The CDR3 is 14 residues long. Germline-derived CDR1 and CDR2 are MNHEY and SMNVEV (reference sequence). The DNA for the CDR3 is TGTGCCAGCAGTTTATCCCCGCTCGCAGCCAAGCAGTTCTTC. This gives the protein CASSLSPLAAKQFF.

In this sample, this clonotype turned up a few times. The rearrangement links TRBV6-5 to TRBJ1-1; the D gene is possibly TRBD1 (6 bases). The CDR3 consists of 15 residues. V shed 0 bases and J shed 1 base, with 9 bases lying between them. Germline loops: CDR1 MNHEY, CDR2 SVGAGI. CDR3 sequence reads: CASSYSRTANTEAFF. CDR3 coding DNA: TGTGCCAGCAGTTACTCTCGGACAGCGAACACTGAAGCTTTCTTT.

The CDR3, as DNA: TGTGCCAGCAGTTTAAGGCAGGGGATGGACGAGCAGTACTTC. Protein sequence: CASSLRQGMDEQYF. The chain recombines TRBV12-3 or TRBV12-4 with TRBJ2-7; tentative D call: TRBD1 (6 bases). V was cut by 2 bases and J by 5 bases, with 13 bases left in between. The CDR3 totals 14 residues.

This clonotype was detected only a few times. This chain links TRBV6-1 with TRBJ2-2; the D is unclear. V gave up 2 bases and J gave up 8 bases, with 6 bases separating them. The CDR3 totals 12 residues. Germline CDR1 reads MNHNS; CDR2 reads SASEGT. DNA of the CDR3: TGTGCCAGCAGTGAATTTGGAGGGGAGCTGTTTTTT. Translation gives CASSEFGGELFF.

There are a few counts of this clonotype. CDR3 nucleotides: TGTGCCAGCAGCTTAGCGCGGACTAGCGGGAGGAATGAGCAGTTCTTC. This sequence encodes CASSLARTSGRNEQFF. This chain joins TRBV7-2 and TRBJ2-1; 14 nucleotides agree with TRBD2. This CDR3 contains 16 residues. V shed 0 bases, J shed 7 bases, and the junction held 2 bases outside the gene matches. The germline gives CDR1 SGHTA, CDR2 FQGNSA.

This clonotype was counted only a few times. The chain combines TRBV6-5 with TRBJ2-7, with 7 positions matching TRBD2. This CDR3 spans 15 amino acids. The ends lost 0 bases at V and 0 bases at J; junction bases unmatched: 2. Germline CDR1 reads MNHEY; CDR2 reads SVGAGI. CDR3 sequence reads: CASSYSRGSSYEQYF. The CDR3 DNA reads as TGTGCCAGCAGTTACTCCCGCGGGAGCTCCTACGAGCAGTACTTC.

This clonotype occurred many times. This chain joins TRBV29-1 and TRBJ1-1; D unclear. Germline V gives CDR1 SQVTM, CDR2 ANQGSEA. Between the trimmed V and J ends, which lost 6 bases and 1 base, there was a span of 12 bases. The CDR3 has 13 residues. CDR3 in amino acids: CSVPKRENTEAFF. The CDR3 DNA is TGCAGCGTGCCCAAGCGGGAGAACACTGAAGCTTTCTTT.

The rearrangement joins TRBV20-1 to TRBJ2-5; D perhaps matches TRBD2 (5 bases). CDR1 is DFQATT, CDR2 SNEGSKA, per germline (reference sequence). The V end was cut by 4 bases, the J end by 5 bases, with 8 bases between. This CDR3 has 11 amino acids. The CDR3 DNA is TGCAGTGCTATGGGCGGGGAGACCCAGTACTTC. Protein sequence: CSAMGGETQYF.

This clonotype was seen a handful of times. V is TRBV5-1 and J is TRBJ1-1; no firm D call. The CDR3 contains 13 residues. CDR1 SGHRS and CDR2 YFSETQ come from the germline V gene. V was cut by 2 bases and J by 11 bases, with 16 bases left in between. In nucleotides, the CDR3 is TGCGCCAGCAGCTTTGGCCTCGTTCAATACGCTTTCTTT. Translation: CASSFGLVQYAFF. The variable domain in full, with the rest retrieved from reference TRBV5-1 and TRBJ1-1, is KAGVTQTPRYLIKTRGQQVTLSCSPISGHRSVSWYQQTPGQGLQFLFEYFSETQRNKGNFPGRFSGRQFSNSRSEMNVSTLELGDSALYLCASSFGLVQYAFFGQGTRLTVV.

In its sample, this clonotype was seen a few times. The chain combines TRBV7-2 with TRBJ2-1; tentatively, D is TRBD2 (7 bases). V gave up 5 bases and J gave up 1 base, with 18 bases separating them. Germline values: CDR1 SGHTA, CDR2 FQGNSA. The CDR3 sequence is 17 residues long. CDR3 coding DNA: TGTGCCAGCAGCCTAACAAACGCGGGGGCTTCCTACAATGAGCAGTTCTTC. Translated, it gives CASSLTNAGASYNEQFF.

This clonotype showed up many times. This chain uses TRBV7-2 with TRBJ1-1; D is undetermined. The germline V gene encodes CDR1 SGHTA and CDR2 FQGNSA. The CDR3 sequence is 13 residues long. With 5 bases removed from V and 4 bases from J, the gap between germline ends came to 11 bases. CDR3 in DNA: TGTGCCAGCAGCCGACTACCGAGCACTGAAGCTTTCTTT. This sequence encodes CASSRLPSTEAFF.

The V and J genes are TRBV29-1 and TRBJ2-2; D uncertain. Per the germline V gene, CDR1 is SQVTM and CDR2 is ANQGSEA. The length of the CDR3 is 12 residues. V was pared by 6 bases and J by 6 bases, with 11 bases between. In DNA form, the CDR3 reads TGCAGCGTCCTCCGTAGCCCCGGGGAGCTGTTTTTT. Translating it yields CSVLRSPGELFF.

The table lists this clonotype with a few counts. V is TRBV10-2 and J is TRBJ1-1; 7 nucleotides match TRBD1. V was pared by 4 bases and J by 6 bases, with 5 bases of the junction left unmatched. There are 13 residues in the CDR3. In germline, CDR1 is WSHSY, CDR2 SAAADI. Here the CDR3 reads CASSVQGGAEAFF. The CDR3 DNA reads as TGCGCCAGCAGTGTCCAGGGGGGGGCTGAAGCTTTCTTT.

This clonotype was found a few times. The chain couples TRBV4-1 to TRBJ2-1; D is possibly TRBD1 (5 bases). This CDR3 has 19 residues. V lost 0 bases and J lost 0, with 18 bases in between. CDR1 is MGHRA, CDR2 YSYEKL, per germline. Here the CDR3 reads CASSQDRPPRDSSYNEQFF. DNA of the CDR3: TGCGCCAGCAGCCAAGATCGGCCCCCCAGGGATAGCTCCTACAATGAGCAGTTCTTC.

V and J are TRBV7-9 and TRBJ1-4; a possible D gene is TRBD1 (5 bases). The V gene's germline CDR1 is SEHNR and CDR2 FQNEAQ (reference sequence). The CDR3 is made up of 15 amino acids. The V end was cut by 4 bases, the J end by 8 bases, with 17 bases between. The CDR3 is CASSSDRDRGEKLFF. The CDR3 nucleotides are TGTGCCAGCAGCTCGGACCGGGACCGAGGAGAAAAACTGTTTTTT.

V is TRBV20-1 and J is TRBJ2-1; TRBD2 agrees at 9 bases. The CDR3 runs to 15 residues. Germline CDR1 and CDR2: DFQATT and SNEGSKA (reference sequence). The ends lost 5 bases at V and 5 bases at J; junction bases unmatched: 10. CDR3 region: CSASNSGSPDNEQFF. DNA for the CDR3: TGCAGTGCTTCCAATAGCGGGAGCCCCGACAATGAGCAGTTCTTC.

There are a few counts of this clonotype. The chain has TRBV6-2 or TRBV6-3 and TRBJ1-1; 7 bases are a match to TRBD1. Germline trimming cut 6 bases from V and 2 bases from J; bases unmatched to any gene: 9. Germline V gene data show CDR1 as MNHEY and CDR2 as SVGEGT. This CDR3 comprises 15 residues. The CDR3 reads CASSHGAGGNTEAFF. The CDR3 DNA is TGTGCCAGCAGCCATGGGGCAGGGGGTAACACTGAAGCTTTCTTT.

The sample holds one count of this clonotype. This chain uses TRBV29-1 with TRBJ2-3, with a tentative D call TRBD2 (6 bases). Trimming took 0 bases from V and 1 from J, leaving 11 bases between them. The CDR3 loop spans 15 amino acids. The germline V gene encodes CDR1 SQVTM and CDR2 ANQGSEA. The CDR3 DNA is TGCAGCGTTGAAGATGGTCCTAGCGGCACAGATACGCAGTATTTT. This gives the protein CSVEDGPSGTDTQYF.

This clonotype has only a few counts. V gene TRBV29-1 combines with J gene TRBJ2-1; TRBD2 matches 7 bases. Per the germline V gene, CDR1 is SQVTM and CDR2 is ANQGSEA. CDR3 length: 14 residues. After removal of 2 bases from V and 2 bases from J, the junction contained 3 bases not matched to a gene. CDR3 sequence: CSVEPRGAYNEQFF. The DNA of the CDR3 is TGCAGCGTTGAACCACGGGGGGCCTACAATGAGCAGTTCTTC.

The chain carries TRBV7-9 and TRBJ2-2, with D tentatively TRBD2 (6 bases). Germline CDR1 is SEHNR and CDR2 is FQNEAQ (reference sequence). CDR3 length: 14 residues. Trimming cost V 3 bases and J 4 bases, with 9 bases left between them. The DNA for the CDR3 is TGTGCCAGCAGCTTGCCGACTAGCACCGGGGAGCTGTTTTTT. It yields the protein CASSLPTSTGELFF.

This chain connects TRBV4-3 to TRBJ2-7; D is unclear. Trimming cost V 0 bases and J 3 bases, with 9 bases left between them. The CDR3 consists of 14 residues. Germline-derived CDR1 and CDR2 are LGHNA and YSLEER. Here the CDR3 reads CASSQDVGNYEQYF. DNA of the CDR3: TGCGCCAGCAGCCAAGATGTTGGGAACTACGAGCAGTACTTC.

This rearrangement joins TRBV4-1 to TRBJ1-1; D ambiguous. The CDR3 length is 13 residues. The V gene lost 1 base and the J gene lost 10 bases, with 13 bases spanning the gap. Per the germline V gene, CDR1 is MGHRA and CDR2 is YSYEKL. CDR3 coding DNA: TGCGCCAGCAGCCAAGTTGGCCTTTCCGGAGCTTTCTTT. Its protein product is CASSQVGLSGAFF.

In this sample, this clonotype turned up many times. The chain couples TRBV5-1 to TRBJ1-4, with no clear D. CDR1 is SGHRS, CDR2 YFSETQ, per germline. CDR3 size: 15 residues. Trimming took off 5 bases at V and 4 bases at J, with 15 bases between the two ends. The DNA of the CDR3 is TGCGCCAGCAGATATGGTCCGACGGGTAATGAAAAACTGTTTTTT. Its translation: CASRYGPTGNEKLFF. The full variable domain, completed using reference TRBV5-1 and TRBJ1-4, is KAGVTQTPRYLIKTRGQQVTLSCSPISGHRSVSWYQQTPGQGLQFLFEYFSETQRNKGNFPGRFSGRQFSNSRSEMNVSTLELGDSALYLCASRYGPTGNEKLFFGSGTQLSVL.

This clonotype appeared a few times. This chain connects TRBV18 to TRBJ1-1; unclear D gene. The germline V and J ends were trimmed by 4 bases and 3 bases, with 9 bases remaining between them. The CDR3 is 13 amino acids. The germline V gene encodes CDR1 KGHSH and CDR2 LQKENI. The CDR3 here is CASSHKDDTEAFF. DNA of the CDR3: TGTGCCAGCTCACACAAAGACGACACTGAAGCTTTCTTT.

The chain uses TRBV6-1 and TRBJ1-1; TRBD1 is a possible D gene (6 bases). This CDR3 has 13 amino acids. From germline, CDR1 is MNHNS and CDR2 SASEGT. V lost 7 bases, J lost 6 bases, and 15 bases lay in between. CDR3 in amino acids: CASNTAGAPEAFF. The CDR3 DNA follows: TGTGCCAGCAACACCGCAGGGGCCCCTGAAGCTTTCTTT.

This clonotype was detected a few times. Here the CDR3 DNA reads TGTGCCAGCAGTCGCGCAGTGACTAGCGGGAGGAAGGACACCGGGGAGCTGTTTTTT. Protein: CASSRAVTSGRKDTGELFF. The genes are TRBV12-3 or TRBV12-4 and TRBJ2-2; 13 bases align to TRBD2. The CDR3 has 19 amino acids. Trimming at V came to 5 bases and at J to 3 bases, leaving 12 bases not matched to a gene.

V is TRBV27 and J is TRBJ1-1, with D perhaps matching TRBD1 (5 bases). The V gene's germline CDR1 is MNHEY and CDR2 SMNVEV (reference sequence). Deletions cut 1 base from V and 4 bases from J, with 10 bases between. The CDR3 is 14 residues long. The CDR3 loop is CASSLLGGPTEAFF. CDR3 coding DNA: TGTGCCAGCAGTTTATTGGGGGGACCCACTGAAGCTTTCTTT.

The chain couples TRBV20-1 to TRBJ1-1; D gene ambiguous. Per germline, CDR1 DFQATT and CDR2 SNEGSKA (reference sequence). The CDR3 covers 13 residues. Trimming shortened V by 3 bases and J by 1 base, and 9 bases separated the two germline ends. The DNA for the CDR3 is TGCAGTGCTAGGGTCCCAGGGAACACTGAAGCTTTCTTT. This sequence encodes CSARVPGNTEAFF.

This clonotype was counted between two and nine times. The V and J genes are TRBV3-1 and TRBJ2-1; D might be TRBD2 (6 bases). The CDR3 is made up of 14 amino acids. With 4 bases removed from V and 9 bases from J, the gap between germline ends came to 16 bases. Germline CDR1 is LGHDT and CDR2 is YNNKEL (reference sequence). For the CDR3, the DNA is TGTGCCAGCAGCCCCCGGAGGGAAGTTAGTGAGCAGTTCTTC. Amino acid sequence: CASSPRREVSEQFF.